These 16 T cell receptor beta chains were all obtained from the same sample, sequenced in a study of response to subunit inactivated influenza vaccine. TCRdb reprocessed the RT-PCR reads via MiXCR and lists one record per CDR3 protein. The table records roughly 650,000 distinct CDR3 sequences, roughly 14% of them present only once. The specimen was PBMCs from blood, collected roughly 13 days after vaccination. These receptors were collected from a man in his fifties or sixties who received an inactivated influenza vaccine.

This clonotype showed up many times. J is TRBJ2-5 and V is TRBV11-2; no clear D gene. Germline CDR1 reads SGHAT; CDR2 reads FQNNGV. The germline V and J ends were trimmed by 1 base and 1 base, with 13 bases remaining between them. CDR3 length: 16 residues. This chain's CDR3 is CASSLVMSELQETQYF. The CDR3 coding sequence is TGTGCCAGCAGCTTAGTTATGTCTGAACTCCAAGAGACCCAGTACTTC.

The rearrangement joins TRBV4-2 to TRBJ2-5; D possibly corresponds to TRBD1 (5 bases). Germline CDR1 reads LGHNA; CDR2 reads YNFKEQ. The CDR3 sequence is 16 residues long. The V end was cut by 6 bases, the J end by 4 bases, with 21 bases between. The CDR3: CASSRGPQGHPETQYF. The CDR3 coding sequence is TGTGCCAGCAGTCGCGGACCCCAGGGCCACCCAGAGACCCAGTACTTC.

This clonotype was counted between two and nine times. The V gene is TRBV11-3, the J gene TRBJ2-1; TRBD2 matches 10 bases. The CDR3 length is 17 residues. The V segment lost 5 bases and the J segment 5 bases; nucleotides outside the gene matches: 12. Germline V gives CDR1 SGHNT, CDR2 YENEEA. The CDR3 DNA reads TGTGCCAGCAGCCCCTCCGGAGGTAGCGGGGGGCACAATGAGCAGTTCTTC. Protein product: CASSPSGGSGGHNEQFF.

This clonotype was counted at least ten times. The chain carries TRBV24-1 and TRBJ2-1; D uncertain. Per germline, CDR1 KGHDR and CDR2 SFDVKD. The CDR3 loop spans 12 amino acids. Deletions cut 7 bases from V and 7 bases from J, with 10 bases between. CDR3 amino acids: CATSPGRNEQFF. The CDR3 bases are TGTGCCACCAGCCCCGGACGGAATGAGCAGTTCTTC.

This clonotype was seen only a few times. The chain joins TRBV12-3 or TRBV12-4 to TRBJ2-7; no reliable D call. This CDR3 contains 15 residues. The ends were cut back, 3 bases at V and 6 bases at J, with 18 bases in the middle. In DNA form, the CDR3 reads TGTGCCAGCAGTTTCAGCCGATTGGGCGGCGCCGAGCAGTACTTC. It encodes CASSFSRLGGAEQYF.

The chain recombines TRBV10-3 with TRBJ1-1; a weak D match, TRBD1 (5 bases). CDR3 length: 15 amino acids. CDR1 is ENHRY and CDR2 is SYGVKD in the germline V gene. V dropped 3 bases and J dropped 0 bases, with 11 bases sitting between them. CDR3 amino acids: CAISDPGRMNTEAFF. CDR3 nucleotides: TGTGCCATCAGTGATCCAGGGAGGATGAACACTGAAGCTTTCTTT.

The J gene is TRBJ2-3, the V gene TRBV7-2; the D gene is possibly TRBD1 (5 bases). V was shortened by 5 bases and J by 0 bases, with 12 bases between the two germline ends. Germline V CDR1 and CDR2: SGHTA, FQGNSA. This CDR3 is built from 15 residues. DNA of the CDR3: TGTGCCAGCAGCACCGACAGTACTAGCACAGATACGCAGTATTTT. It codes for CASSTDSTSTDTQYF.

This clonotype was detected only a few times. Here the CDR3 reads CASKIGAGQETQYF. Here the CDR3 DNA reads TGTGCCAGCAAGATAGGTGCGGGGCAAGAGACCCAGTACTTC. The rearrangement joins TRBV6-1 to TRBJ2-5, with a weak D call TRBD2 (6 bases). This CDR3 spans 14 amino acids. Germline CDR1 MNHNS, CDR2 SASEGT. Trimming removed 7 bases from V and 2 bases from J, with 14 bases in between.

V and J are TRBV7-9 and TRBJ1-1; D might be TRBD1 (6 bases). V shed 0 bases and J shed 7 bases, with 12 bases lying between them. The CDR3 runs to 14 residues. CDR1 is SEHNR, CDR2 FQNEAQ, per germline (reference sequence). The CDR3, as DNA: TGTGCCAGCAGCTTAGCGCGGGCAGGGGATGAAGCTTTCTTT. This gives the protein CASSLARAGDEAFF.

This clonotype was counted between two and nine times. This sequence joins TRBV11-2 and TRBJ2-2; the D call may be TRBD1 or TRBD2 (5 bases each). Trimming left V 5 bases short and J 3 bases short, with 16 bases between. Germline CDR1 and CDR2: SGHAT and FQNNGV. CDR3 length: 16 residues. The chain's CDR3 is CASSQGTLVYTGELFF. As DNA, the CDR3 is TGTGCCAGCAGCCAAGGGACGTTAGTATACACCGGGGAGCTGTTTTTT.

This clonotype was seen at least ten times. This sequence joins TRBV5-4 and TRBJ1-3; D call uncertain. The CDR3 has 13 amino acids. Germline CDR1 is SGHNT and CDR2 is YYREEE (reference sequence). The V gene lost 2 bases and the J gene lost 4 bases, with 7 bases spanning the gap. In nucleotides, the CDR3 is TGTGCCAGCAGCTTAACGGGCGGAAACACCATATATTTT. Amino acid sequence: CASSLTGGNTIYF.

This clonotype was seen only a few times. CDR3 DNA sequence: TGTGCCAGCAGTCCATCAGACAGGGGGCCCTACAATGAGCAGTTCTTC. It specifies CASSPSDRGPYNEQFF. The gene calls are TRBV28 and TRBJ2-1; 10 bases line up with TRBD1. The CDR3 covers 16 residues. The germline gives CDR1 MDHEN, CDR2 SYDVKM. Germline trimming cut 5 bases from V and 2 bases from J; bases unmatched to any gene: 6. Filled out from reference TRBV28 and TRBJ2-1, the complete variable domain reads DVKVTQSSRYLVKRTGEKVFLECVQDMDHENMFWYRQDPGLGLRLIYFSYDVKMKEKGDIPEGYSVSREKKERFSLILESASTNQTSMYLCASSPSDRGPYNEQFFGPGTRLTVL.

The genes are TRBV20-1 and TRBJ2-2; 7 nucleotides match TRBD2. The length of the CDR3 is 15 residues. Germline V gene data show CDR1 as DFQATT and CDR2 as SNEGSKA (reference sequence). The junction had 8 bases not matched to a gene; V was cut back by 0 bases and J by 7 bases. The CDR3 region is CSARDFRGDGGELFF. The CDR3 nucleotides read TGCAGTGCTAGAGATTTCCGGGGGGACGGCGGGGAGCTGTTTTTT.

The chain is built from TRBV28 and TRBJ2-3; 10 nucleotides match TRBD2. The V segment lost 9 bases and the J segment 0 bases; nucleotides outside the gene matches: 18. The CDR3 consists of 19 residues. The germline gives CDR1 MDHEN, CDR2 SYDVKM. The CDR3 sequence is CASRGQGLADSRSTDTQYF. The CDR3 DNA follows: TGTGCCAGTAGAGGCCAAGGACTAGCGGATTCCCGAAGCACAGATACGCAGTATTTT.

The rearrangement joins TRBV20-1 to TRBJ2-7, with D possibly TRBD2 on 6 matching bases. CDR1 is DFQATT and CDR2 is SNEGSKA in the germline V gene (reference sequence). V was shortened by 0 bases and J by 2 bases, with 14 bases between the two germline ends. The CDR3 loop spans 15 amino acids. This CDR3 is CSARDPAGFTYEQYF. For the CDR3, the DNA is TGCAGTGCTAGAGATCCCGCGGGGTTCACCTACGAGCAGTACTTC.

This clonotype was seen a few times. The genes are TRBV20-1 and TRBJ2-7; TRBD2 matches 7 bases. V trimming: 6 bases; J trimming: 10 bases; junction bases outside the gene matches: 12. Germline CDR1 DFQATT, CDR2 SNEGSKA (reference sequence). The CDR3 runs to 12 residues. The CDR3 loop reads CSAERGADRQYF. The CDR3 bases are TGCAGTGCCGAGCGGGGAGCGGACCGTCAGTACTTC.